The T cell receptor (beta chain) under discussion was sequenced for a study of blood T cell repertoires in COVID-19. Study as a whole: Donors in the United States, Italy and Spain gave samples during acute or convalescent COVID-19. T cells, B-cell-depleted T cells, or PBMCs provided the cDNA or gDNA that served as material.

Per the authors' pipeline: Reference gene primer amplification gave estimated nucleated cell counts. Sequencing was performed with immunoSEQ multiplex PCR; in TCRdb, only in-frame clones are kept and a portion is missing. The D gene and trimming were derived from the DNA, and the V and J assignments and clone size from that table. The profile shows some 70,000 clones, roughly four fifths of them singletons. The length of the CDR3 is 16 residues. Germline CDR1 is MGHRA and CDR2 is YSYEKL. V was clipped by 4 bases and J by 5 bases, with 17 bases between them. This clone turned up a few times. The sequencing sample was made of peripheral blood. The clonotype comes from a woman in her 70s with acute or convalescent COVID-19. The rearrangement uses TRBV4-1 and TRBJ2-2; weak D call: TRBD2 (5 bases). The CDR3 sequence is CASSPLGRAGTGELFF. The CDR3 DNA is TGCGCCAGCAGCCCCTTAGGGAGAGCTGGTACCGGGGAGCTGTTTTTT.